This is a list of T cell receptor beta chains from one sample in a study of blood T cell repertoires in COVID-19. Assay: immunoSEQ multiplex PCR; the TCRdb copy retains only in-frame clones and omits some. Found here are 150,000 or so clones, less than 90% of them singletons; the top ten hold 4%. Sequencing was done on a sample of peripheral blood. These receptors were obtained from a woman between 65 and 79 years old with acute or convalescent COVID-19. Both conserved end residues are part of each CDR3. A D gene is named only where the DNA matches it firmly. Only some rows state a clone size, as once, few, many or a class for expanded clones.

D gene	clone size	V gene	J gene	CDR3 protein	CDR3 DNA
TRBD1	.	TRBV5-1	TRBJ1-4	CASTSQGMSEKLFF	TGCGCCAGCACCTCACAGGGGATGTCGGAAAAACTGTTTTTT
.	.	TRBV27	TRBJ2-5	CASREREGRQETQYF	TGTGCCAGCAGAGAACGCGAGGGCCGCCAAGAGACCCAGTACTTC
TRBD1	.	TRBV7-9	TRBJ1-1	CASSPRQGTHMGDTEAFF	TGTGCCAGCAGCCCCCGACAGGGCACCCATATGGGGGACACTGAAGCTTTCTTT
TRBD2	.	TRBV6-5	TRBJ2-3	CASSRLAGNTDTQYF	TGTGCCAGCAGCCGACTAGCGGGAAACACAGATACGCAGTATTTT
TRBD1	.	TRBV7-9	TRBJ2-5	CASSFGTGGVETQYF	TGTGCCAGCAGCTTCGGGACAGGGGGTGTGGAGACCCAGTACTTC
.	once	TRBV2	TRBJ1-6	CASSAFSDSPLHF	TGTGCCAGCAGCGCCTTTTCGGATTCACCCCTCCACTTT
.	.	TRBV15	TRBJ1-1	CAIEQALGTEAFF	TGTGCCATCGAACAGGCATTGGGCACTGAAGCTTTCTTT
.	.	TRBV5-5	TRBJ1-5	CASSPRTDYSNQPQHF	TGTGCCAGCAGCCCTAGGACAGATTATAGCAATCAGCCCCAGCATTTT
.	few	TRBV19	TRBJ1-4	CASSKNQGHVEVEKLFF	TGTGCCAGTAGTAAAAACCAAGGACATGTGGAAGTTGAAAAACTGTTTTTT
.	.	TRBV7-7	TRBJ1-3	CASSLGGPGSGNTIYF	TGTGCTAGCAGCTTAGGGGGTCCAGGGTCTGGAAACACCATATATTTT
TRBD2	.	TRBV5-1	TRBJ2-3	CASNLSGGEADTQYF	TGCGCCAGCAACCTTAGCGGGGGCGAGGCAGATACGCAGTATTTT
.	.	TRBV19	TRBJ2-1	CASSPGGPWEQFF	TGTGCCAGTAGTCCCGGGGGGCCGTGGGAGCAGTTCTTC
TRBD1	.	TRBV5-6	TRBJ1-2	CASSRTGWDGYTF	TGTGCCAGCAGCCGGACAGGGTGGGATGGCTACACCTTC
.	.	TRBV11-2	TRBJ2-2	CASTFGQSRNTGELFF	TGTGCCAGCACCTTTGGACAGTCTCGGAACACCGGGGAGCTGTTTTTT
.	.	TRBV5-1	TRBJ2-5	CASSLAGSQETQYF	TGCGCCAGCAGCTTGGCTGGCAGCCAAGAGACCCAGTACTTC
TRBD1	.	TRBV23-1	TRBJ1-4	CASKLSGTGVEKLFF	TGCGCCAGTAAACTTTCCGGGACAGGGGTGGAAAAACTGTTTTTT
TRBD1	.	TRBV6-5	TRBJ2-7	CASSPTGVEQYF	TGTGCCAGCAGCCCCACAGGGGTCGAGCAGTACTTC
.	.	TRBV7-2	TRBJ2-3	CASSFGIGADTQYF	TGTGCCAGCAGCTTTGGTATAGGAGCGGATACGCAGTATTTT
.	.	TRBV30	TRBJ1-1	CARQGGNTEAFF	TGTGCCCGCCAAGGAGGTAACACTGAAGCTTTCTTT
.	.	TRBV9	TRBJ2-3	CASSPITDTQYF	TGTGCCAGCAGCCCCATCACAGATACGCAGTATTTT
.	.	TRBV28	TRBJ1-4	CASSPIVAEKLFF	TGTGCCAGCAGTCCCATTGTAGCGGAAAAACTGTTTTTT
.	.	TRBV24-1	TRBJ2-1	CATTRGLQSYNEQFF	TGTGCCACCACGCGGGGATTACAATCCTACAATGAGCAGTTCTTC
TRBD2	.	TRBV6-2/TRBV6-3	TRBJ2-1	CASRPVGSGRAPEQFF	TGTGCCAGCAGACCTGTAGGTAGCGGGAGGGCCCCTGAGCAGTTCTTC
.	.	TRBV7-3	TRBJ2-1	CASSASGTRNEQFF	TGTGCCAGCAGCGCCTCCGGGACTCGCAATGAGCAGTTCTTC
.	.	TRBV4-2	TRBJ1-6	CASSQDWLNSPLHF	TGTGCCAGCAGCCAAGATTGGCTTAATTCACCCCTCCACTTT
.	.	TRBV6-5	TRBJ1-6	CASSSAGSPLHF	TGTGCCAGCAGTTCAGCGGGGTCACCCCTCCACTTT
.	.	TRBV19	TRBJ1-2	CASSTTANYGYTF	TGTGCCAGTAGTACGACAGCTAACTATGGCTACACCTTC
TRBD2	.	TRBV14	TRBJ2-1	CASSQDLAGNEQFF	TGTGCCAGCAGCCAAGATCTAGCGGGAAATGAGCAGTTCTTC
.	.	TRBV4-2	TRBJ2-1	CASSQDTTTPRWFF	TGTGCCAGCAGCCAAGACACCACTACACCTAGGTGGTTCTTC
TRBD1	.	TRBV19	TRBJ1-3	CASSIYGGQGGNTIYF	TGTGCCAGTAGTATTTATGGCGGACAGGGTGGAAACACCATATATTTT
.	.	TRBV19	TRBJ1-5	CASSIYSLGFNQPQHF	TGTGCCAGTAGTATCTACAGTCTGGGCTTTAATCAGCCCCAGCATTTT
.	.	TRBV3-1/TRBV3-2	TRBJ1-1	CASSQFLGANTEAFF	TGTGCCAGCAGCCAATTTCTTGGGGCGAACACTGAAGCTTTCTTT
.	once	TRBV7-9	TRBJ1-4	CASSLSQGEKLFF	TGTGCCAGCAGCTTATCCCAGGGTGAAAAACTGTTTTTT
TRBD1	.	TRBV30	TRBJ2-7	CAWSNDRGHDEQYF	TGTGCCTGGAGTAACGACAGGGGGCACGACGAGCAGTACTTC
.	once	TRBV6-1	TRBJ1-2	CASSEAFGDRQRYGYTF	TGTGCCAGCAGTGAAGCTTTCGGTGACAGGCAGCGCTATGGCTACACCTTC
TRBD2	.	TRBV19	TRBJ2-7	CASSGRLAGGPSYEQYF	TGTGCCAGTAGCGGGAGACTAGCGGGGGGTCCGTCCTACGAGCAGTACTTC
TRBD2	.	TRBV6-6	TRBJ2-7	CASRRRRGGRLDSYEQYF	TGTGCCAGCAGACGACGGCGGGGGGGGCGGCTAGATTCCTACGAGCAGTACTTC
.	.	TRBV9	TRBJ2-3	CASNREAEDTQYF	TGTGCCAGCAACCGAGAGGCCGAGGATACGCAGTATTTT
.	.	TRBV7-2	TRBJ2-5	CASSSRGGSGETQYF	TGTGCCAGCAGCTCTAGGGGGGGGAGCGGAGAGACCCAGTACTTC
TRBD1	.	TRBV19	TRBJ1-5	CASSIDRVSNQPQHF	TGTGCCAGTAGTATCGACAGGGTAAGCAATCAGCCCCAGCATTTT
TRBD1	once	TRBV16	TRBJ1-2	CASSQTGTNYGYTF	TGTGCCAGCAGCCAGACAGGGACGAACTATGGCTACACCTTC
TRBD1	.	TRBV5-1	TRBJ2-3	CASSGGQGAADTQYF	TGCGCCAGCAGCGGGGGACAGGGGGCAGCAGATACGCAGTATTTT
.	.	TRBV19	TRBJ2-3	CASSIEGGGTDTQYF	TGTGCCAGTAGTATTGAGGGCGGAGGGACAGATACGCAGTATTTT
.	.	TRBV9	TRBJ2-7	CASSVGVGRSYEQYF	TGTGCCAGCAGCGTAGGAGTGGGCCGCTCCTACGAGCAGTACTTC
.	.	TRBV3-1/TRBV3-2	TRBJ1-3	CASSPQALDTIYF	TGTGCCAGCAGCCCTCAGGCACTCGACACCATATATTTT
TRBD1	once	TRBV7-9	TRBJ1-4	CASSLSRTGVREKLFF	TGTGCCAGCAGCTTATCCCGGACAGGGGTGCGCGAAAAACTGTTTTTT
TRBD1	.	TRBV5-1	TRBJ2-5	CASSLGGGPGETQYF	TGCGCCAGCAGCTTGGGAGGGGGCCCTGGAGAGACCCAGTACTTC